These 19 T cell receptor beta chains were all obtained from the same sample, sequenced in a study of T cell responses to AZD1222 COVID-19 vaccine (dated by TCRdb to the early 2020s). The time point label of this sample denotes: baseline before first vaccination. The library came from the immunoSEQ multiplex PCR assay. TCRdb took over this immuneACCESS table, retaining in-frame rearrangements with V and J assigned. Such tables are incomplete; in checked studies, under half of the missing clones stem from an unresolved V gene, and the remainder is unexplained. In this sample the table shows 130,000 or so clones, 91% of which occur a single time. The ten largest clones add up to 5% to 6.5% of the sample. Sequencing used peripheral blood, obtained on day 0 of AZD1222 vaccination. The receptors were sampled from an adult in good health.

The rearrangement joins TRBV7-8 to TRBJ2-2; D remains unclear. V was cut by 3 bases and J by 6 bases, with 11 bases left in between. CDR1 and CDR2 (germline): SGHVS, FQNEAQ. The CDR3 runs 14 residues. The CDR3 reads CASSFNHEAGELFF. Here the CDR3 DNA reads TGTGCCAGCAGCTTTAATCATGAGGCCGGGGAGCTGTTTTTT. Full variable domain (missing parts from reference TRBV7-8 and TRBJ2-2): GAGVSQSPRYKVAKRGQDVALRCDPISGHVSLFWYQQALGQGPEFLTYFQNEAQLDKSGLPSDRFFAERPEGSVSTLKIQRTQQEDSAVYLCASSFNHEAGELFFGEGSRLTVL.

This rearrangement joins TRBV18 to TRBJ2-7, with D perhaps TRBD1 (5 bases). V dropped 1 base and J dropped 2 bases, with 9 bases sitting between them. CDR1 is KGHSH, CDR2 LQKENI, per germline. The CDR3 contains 14 residues. CDR3 sequence (DNA): TGTGCCAGCTCACCACTAACAGGCGCCTACGAGCAGTACTTC. It yields the protein CASSPLTGAYEQYF.

The chain carries TRBV6-1 and TRBJ2-5, with D perhaps being TRBD1 or TRBD2 (5 bases each). The length of the CDR3 is 16 residues. V shed 2 bases and J shed 2 bases, with 15 bases lying between them. Germline CDR1 is MNHNS and CDR2 is SASEGT. The CDR3 reads CASSEKERWGQETQYF. The CDR3 DNA is TGTGCCAGCAGTGAAAAGGAGAGGTGGGGGCAAGAGACCCAGTACTTC.

This rearrangement joins TRBV10-3 to TRBJ1-6, with D possibly matching TRBD1 (5 bases). The CDR3 is 13 amino acids. V shed 6 bases and J shed 9 bases, with 12 bases lying between them. CDR1 is ENHRY, CDR2 SYGVKD, per germline. The CDR3 DNA is TGTGCCATCAGCTCAGGGAGAAGTTCACCCCTCCACTTT. It is translated as CAISSGRSSPLHF.

The chain employs TRBV3-1 (or the pseudogene TRBV3-2) and TRBJ1-2; D is ambiguous. Germline V gives CDR1 LGHDT, CDR2 YNNKEL (reference sequence). The ends were cut back, 6 bases at V and 0 bases at J, with 11 bases in the middle. The length of the CDR3 is 14 residues. The CDR3 region is CASRRAGTNYGYTF. In nucleotides, the CDR3 is TGTGCCAGCAGGAGGGCAGGAACTAACTATGGCTACACCTTC.

The chain recombines TRBV10-2 with TRBJ1-5; a weak D match, TRBD1 (5 bases). V lost 6 bases and J lost 0, with 21 bases in between. The germline CDR1 and CDR2 sequences are WSHSY and SAAADI. This CDR3 comprises 18 residues. DNA for the CDR3: TGCGCCAGCAGGAGGGACGAGGAGGGTCTTTATAGCAATCAGCCCCAGCATTTT. This encodes CASRRDEEGLYSNQPQHF.

With respect to this clone: The germline gene is not matched at one end of the junction; a read error may be the cause. This specimen includes other DNA sequences encoding the same CDR3. The genes are TRBV12-3 or TRBV12-4 and TRBJ2-1; D is possibly TRBD2 (6 bases). This CDR3 region has 13 residues. The CDR3 DNA reads TGTGCCAGTAGTTTCGGGGGTTACAATGAGCAGTTCTTC. It encodes CASSFGGYNEQFF.

The chain combines TRBV4-2 with TRBJ1-1; D is unclear. V lost 0 bases and J 3 bases, leaving 11 bases between the germline ends. The CDR3 consists of 15 residues. CDR1 is LGHNA and CDR2 is YNFKEQ in the germline V gene. The DNA of the CDR3 is TGTGCCAGCAGCCAAGATATAACGGCAGACACTGAAGCTTTCTTT. Translating it yields CASSQDITADTEAFF.

This chain connects TRBV7-3 to TRBJ2-2; a possible D gene is TRBD1 (6 bases). The length of the CDR3 is 14 residues. Germline values: CDR1 SGHTA, CDR2 FQGTGA. The V end lost 5 bases, the J end lost 7 bases, and 14 bases lay between the germline ends. Here the CDR3 reads CASSGMGHGGELFF. CDR3 sequence (DNA): TGTGCCAGCAGCGGAATGGGACACGGCGGGGAGCTGTTTTTT.

The chain joins TRBV11-3 to TRBJ2-1, with 10 bases matching TRBD2. V shed 5 bases, J shed 5 bases, and the junction held 6 bases outside the gene matches. CDR1 is SGHNT and CDR2 is YENEEA in the germline V gene. CDR3 length: 15 amino acids. CDR3 sequence (DNA): TGTGCCAGCAGCCGAAGCGGGAGGGTGGACAATGAGCAGTTCTTC. Encoded protein: CASSRSGRVDNEQFF.

The chain combines TRBV14 with TRBJ1-2; D remains ambiguous. Looked up from germline, CDR1 is SGHDN and CDR2 is FVKESK. Deletions cut 4 bases from V and 3 bases from J, with 18 bases between. The length of the CDR3 is 16 residues. The CDR3 bases are TGTGCCAGCAGCCCGTTGACACACGGCTGGTACTATGGCTACACCTTC. Its translation: CASSPLTHGWYYGYTF.

The chain couples TRBV6-1 to TRBJ1-6; maybe TRBD1 (5 bases). The V end was cut by 3 bases, the J end by 3 bases, with 6 bases between. CDR3 length: 14 amino acids. Per germline, CDR1 MNHNS and CDR2 SASEGT. CDR3 sequence (DNA): TGTGCCAGCAGTGACGACAGCTATAATTCACCCCTCCACTTT. As protein: CASSDDSYNSPLHF.

This clone was detected once. The chain links TRBV12-3 or TRBV12-4 to TRBJ2-7, with D uncertain. The CDR3 spans 13 residues. With 6 bases removed from V and 5 bases from J, the gap between germline ends came to 14 bases. DNA of the CDR3: TGTGCCAGCAGGGAAGGTCAGAAGAACGAGCAGTACTTC. Protein: CASREGQKNEQYF.

This chain joins TRBV3-1 (or the pseudogene TRBV3-2) and TRBJ2-1, with D possibly TRBD1 on 6 matching bases. The CDR3 covers 15 residues. Germline assignment: CDR1 LGHDT and CDR2 YNNKEL (reference sequence). Trimming took off 2 bases at V and 4 bases at J, with 12 bases between the two ends. The CDR3: CASSQTGTNYNEQFF. DNA for the CDR3: TGTGCCAGCAGCCAAACCGGGACAAATTACAATGAGCAGTTCTTC.

This chain uses TRBV28 with TRBJ2-7; maybe TRBD2 (7 bases). The CDR3 is made up of 17 amino acids. Germline CDR1 MDHEN, CDR2 SYDVKM. Trimming took 6 bases from V and 3 from J, leaving 24 bases between them. CDR3 loop: CASRGLGRRKGDYEQYF. DNA of the CDR3: TGTGCCAGCAGGGGTCTCGGGAGGCGCAAGGGGGACTACGAGCAGTACTTC.

The CDR3 nucleotides read TGTGCCAGCAGTGGAGTTTACAATGAGCAGTTCTTC. This encodes CASSGVYNEQFF. This chain uses TRBV28 with TRBJ2-1; D is uncertain. The CDR3 runs 12 residues. V shed 5 bases and J shed 4 bases, with 6 bases lying between them. CDR1 and CDR2 from the germline V gene are MDHEN and SYDVKM.

This chain links TRBV6-5 with TRBJ1-1; a possible D gene is TRBD1 (5 bases). V lost 5 bases, J lost 0 bases, and 10 bases lay in between. The CDR3 loop spans 14 amino acids. Germline CDR1 and CDR2: MNHEY and SVGAGI. This CDR3 is CASSQTVMNTEAFF. The CDR3 region has the DNA TGTGCCAGCAGTCAGACAGTAATGAACACTGAAGCTTTCTTT.

The CDR3 spells CASTYGPEAFF. CDR3 in DNA: TGTGCCAGCACCTACGGACCTGAAGCTTTCTTT. The chain recombines TRBV6-5 with TRBJ1-1; the D is unclear. CDR3 length equals 11 residues. Germline V gives CDR1 MNHEY, CDR2 SVGAGI. V was shortened by 7 bases and J by 6 bases, with 9 bases between the two germline ends.

This rearrangement joins TRBV11-2 to TRBJ1-1, with a tentative D call TRBD1 (5 bases). Trimming shortened V by 7 bases and J by 4 bases, and 10 bases separated the two germline ends. The germline V gene has CDR1 SGHAT and CDR2 FQNNGV. CDR3 size: 12 residues. DNA of the CDR3: TGTGCCAGCAAAGGGCAGGGCACTGAAGCTTTCTTT. Its translation: CASKGQGTEAFF.